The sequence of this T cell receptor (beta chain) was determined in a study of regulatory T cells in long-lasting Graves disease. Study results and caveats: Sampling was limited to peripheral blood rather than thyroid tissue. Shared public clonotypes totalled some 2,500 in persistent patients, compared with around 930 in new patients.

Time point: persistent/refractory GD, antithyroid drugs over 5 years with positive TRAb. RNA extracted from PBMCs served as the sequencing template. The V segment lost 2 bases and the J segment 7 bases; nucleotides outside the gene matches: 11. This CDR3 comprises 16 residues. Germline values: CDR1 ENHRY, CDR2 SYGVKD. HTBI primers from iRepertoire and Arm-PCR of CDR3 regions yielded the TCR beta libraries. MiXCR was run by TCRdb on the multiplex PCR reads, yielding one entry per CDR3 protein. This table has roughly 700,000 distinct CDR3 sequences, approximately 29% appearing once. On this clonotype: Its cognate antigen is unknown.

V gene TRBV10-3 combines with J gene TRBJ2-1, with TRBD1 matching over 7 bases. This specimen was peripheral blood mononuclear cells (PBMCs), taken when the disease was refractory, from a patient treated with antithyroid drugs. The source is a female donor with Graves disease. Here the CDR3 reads CAISEQTTGPGNEQFF. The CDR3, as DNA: TGTGCCATCAGTGAGCAAACGACAGGGCCAGGGAATGAGCAGTTCTTC.